A single T cell receptor beta chain is shown here with its context. As yet, its antigen is unknown. Assay used: immunoSEQ multiplex PCR; TCRdb lists only in-frame clones, some missing. The sample has 2 million to 2.5 million clones, 80% to 95% seen once. The entry originates in a study of shared clonotypes between healthy human individuals. In germline, CDR1 is MNHNS, CDR2 SASEGT. CDR3 length: 13 amino acids. With 5 bases removed from V and 3 bases from J, the gap between germline ends came to 10 bases. Study results and limitations: Four donors shared 4.5% to 6.5% of their naive CD4 clonotypes.

The rearrangement uses TRBV6-1 and TRBJ2-5; weak D call: TRBD1 (6 bases). Sequencing input: naive CD4+ T cells from PBMCs. The subset denotes: CD45RA+ positively selected. The TCR sequence derives from a man younger than 35 in good health. Some clones in this sample may be carry-over from other donors' samples. CDR3 nucleotide sequence: TGTGCCAGCAGTCAGTCAGGGGAAGAGACCCAGTACTTC. Amino acids: CASSQSGEETQYF.